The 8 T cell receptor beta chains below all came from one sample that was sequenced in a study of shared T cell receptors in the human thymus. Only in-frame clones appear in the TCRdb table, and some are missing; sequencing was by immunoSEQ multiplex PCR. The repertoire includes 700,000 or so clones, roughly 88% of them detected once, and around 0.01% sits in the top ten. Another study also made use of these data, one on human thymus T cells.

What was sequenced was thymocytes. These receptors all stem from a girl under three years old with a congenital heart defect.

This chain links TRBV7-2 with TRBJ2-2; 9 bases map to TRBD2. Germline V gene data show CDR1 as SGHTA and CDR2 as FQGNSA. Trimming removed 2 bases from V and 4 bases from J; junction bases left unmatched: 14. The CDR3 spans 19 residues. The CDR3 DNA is TGTGCCAGCAGCTTAAATGGCGGGGGGGCGGAGTTATCCACCGGGGAGCTGTTTTTT. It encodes CASSLNGGGAELSTGELFF.

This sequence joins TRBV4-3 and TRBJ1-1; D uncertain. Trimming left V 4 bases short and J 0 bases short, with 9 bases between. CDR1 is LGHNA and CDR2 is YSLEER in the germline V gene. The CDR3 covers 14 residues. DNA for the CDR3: TGCGCCAGCAGCCGAGCGGACGTGAACACTGAAGCTTTCTTT. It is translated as CASSRADVNTEAFF.

The CDR3 DNA follows: TGTGCCAGCAGTTACGTGGGGGCGAGGGACTATGGCTACACCTTC. Translated, it gives CASSYVGARDYGYTF. V and J are TRBV6-6 and TRBJ1-2; D is possibly TRBD1 (6 bases). Trimming removed 2 bases at V and 3 bases at J, with 13 bases between. Germline CDR1 is MNHNY and CDR2 is SVGAGI (reference sequence). CDR3 length: 15 amino acids.

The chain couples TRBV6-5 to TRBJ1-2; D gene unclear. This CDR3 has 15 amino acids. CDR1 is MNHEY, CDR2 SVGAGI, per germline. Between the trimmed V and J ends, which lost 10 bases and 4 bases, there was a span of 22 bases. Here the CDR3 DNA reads TGTGCCACCTTTCTCGATCAGGAGGGCTTCTATGGCTACACCTTC. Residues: CATFLDQEGFYGYTF.

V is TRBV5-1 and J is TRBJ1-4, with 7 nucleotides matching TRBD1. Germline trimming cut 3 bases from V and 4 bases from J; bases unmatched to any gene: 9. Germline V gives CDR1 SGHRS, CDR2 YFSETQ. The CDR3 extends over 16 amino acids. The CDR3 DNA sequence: TGCGCCAGCAGCTATAAATTGGGACAGCTTAATGAAAAACTGTTTTTT. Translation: CASSYKLGQLNEKLFF.

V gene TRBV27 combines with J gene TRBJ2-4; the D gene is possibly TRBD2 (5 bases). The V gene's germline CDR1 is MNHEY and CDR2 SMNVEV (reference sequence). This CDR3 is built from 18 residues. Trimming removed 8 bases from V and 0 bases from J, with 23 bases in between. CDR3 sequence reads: CASDRVDSRRVAKNIQYF. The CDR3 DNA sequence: TGTGCCAGCGACCGTGTTGATTCGAGGCGGGTAGCCAAAAACATTCAGTACTTC.

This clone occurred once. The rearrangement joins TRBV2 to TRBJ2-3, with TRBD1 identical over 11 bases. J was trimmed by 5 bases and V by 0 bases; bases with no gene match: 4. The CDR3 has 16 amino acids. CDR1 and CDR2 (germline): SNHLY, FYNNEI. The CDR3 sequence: CASSEARTGGGDTQYF. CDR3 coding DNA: TGTGCCAGCAGTGAAGCTAGGACAGGGGGCGGAGATACGCAGTATTTT. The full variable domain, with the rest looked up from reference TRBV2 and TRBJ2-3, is EPEVTQTPSHQVTQMGQEVILRCVPISNHLYFYWYRQILGQKVEFLVSFYNNEISEKSEIFDDQFSVERPDGSNFTLKIRSTKLEDSAMYFCASSEARTGGGDTQYFGPGTRLTVL.

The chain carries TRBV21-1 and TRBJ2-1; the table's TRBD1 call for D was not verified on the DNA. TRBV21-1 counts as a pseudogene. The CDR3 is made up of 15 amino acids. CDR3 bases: TGTGCCAGCAGTGATGACAGTTCCGACTACAATGAGCAGTTCTTC. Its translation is CASSDDSSDYNEQFF.